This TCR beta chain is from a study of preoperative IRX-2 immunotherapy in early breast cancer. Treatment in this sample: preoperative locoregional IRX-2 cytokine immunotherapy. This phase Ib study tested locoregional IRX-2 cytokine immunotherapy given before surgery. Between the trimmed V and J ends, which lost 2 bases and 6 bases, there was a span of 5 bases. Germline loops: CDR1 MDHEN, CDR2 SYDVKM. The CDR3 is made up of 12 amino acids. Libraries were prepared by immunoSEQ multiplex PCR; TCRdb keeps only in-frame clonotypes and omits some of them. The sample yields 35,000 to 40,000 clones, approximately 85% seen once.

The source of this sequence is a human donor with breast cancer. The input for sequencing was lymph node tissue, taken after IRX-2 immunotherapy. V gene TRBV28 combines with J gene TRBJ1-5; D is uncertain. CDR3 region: CASSLQVQPQHF. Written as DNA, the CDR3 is TGTGCCAGCAGTTTACAAGTTCAGCCCCAGCATTTT.